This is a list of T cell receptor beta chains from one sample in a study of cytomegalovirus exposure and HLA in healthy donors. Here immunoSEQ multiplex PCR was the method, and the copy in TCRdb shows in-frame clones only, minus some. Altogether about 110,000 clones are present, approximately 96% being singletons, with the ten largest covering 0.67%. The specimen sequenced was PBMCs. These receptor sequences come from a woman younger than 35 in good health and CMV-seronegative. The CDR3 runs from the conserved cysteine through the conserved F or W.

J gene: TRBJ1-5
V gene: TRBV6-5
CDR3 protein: CASSYSENQPQHF

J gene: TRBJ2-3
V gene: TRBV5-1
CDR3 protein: CASSLAGTDTQYF

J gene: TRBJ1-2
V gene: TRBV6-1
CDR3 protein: CASSEGWGGNYGYTF

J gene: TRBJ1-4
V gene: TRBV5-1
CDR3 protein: CASSLDQGYEKLFF

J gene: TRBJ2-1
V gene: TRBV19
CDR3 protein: CASKNGGAGVNEQFF

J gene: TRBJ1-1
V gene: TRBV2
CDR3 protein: CASKRGSNTEAFF

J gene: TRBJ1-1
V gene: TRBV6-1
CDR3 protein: CASREDSPVVGEAFF

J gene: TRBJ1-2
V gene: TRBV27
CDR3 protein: CASSFSTGSYGYTF

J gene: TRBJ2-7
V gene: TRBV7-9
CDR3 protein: CASSLVQGYNEQYF

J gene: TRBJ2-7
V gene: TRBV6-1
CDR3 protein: CASRQTGGGEQYF

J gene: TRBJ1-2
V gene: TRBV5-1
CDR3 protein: CASSSSNPDSYGYTF

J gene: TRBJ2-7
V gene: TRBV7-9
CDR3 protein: CASSLGTGYDEQYF

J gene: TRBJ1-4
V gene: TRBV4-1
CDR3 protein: CASSRILQGSGWEKLFF

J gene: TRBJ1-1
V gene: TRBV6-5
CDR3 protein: CASSYSGPEAFF

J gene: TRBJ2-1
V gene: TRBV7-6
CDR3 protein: CASSTPGVGASNEQFF

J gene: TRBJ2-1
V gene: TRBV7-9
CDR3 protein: CASSNSGTSEGYYNEQFF

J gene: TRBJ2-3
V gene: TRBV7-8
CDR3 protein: CASSPRGRTDTQYF

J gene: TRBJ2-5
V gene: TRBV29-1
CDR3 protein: CSARGGALGETQYF

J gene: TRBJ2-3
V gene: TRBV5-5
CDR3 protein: CASIPLAGGPDTQYF

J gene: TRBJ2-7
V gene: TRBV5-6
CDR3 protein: CASSFPGGGRYEQYF

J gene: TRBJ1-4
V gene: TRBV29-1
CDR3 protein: CSVDEGRSEKLFF

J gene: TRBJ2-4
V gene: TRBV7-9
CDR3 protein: CASSPTRLAGGQNIQYF

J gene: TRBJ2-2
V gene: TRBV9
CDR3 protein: CASSVEGTNTGELFF

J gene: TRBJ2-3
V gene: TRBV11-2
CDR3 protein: CASSLIQGVDTQYF

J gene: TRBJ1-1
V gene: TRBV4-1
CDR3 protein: CASSLQASNTEAFF

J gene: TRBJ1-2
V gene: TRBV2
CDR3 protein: CASSEGQIFYGYTF

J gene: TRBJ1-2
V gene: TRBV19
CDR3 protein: CASSINGYGYTF

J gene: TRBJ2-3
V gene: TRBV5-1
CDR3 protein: CASRRPSPGTDTQYF

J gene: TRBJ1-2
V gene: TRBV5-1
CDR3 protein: CASRLLWGRDYGYTF

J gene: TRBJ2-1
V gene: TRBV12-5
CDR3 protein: CASGFSTDRRSYNEQFF

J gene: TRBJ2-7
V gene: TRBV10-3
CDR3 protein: CAINSGTGASEQYF